The subject of this entry is one T cell receptor beta chain. What this receptor recognizes is not known. No much larger clone is present one base from it, and per-base qualities are unavailable. To demonstrate the VDJtools post-analysis software, the study profiled TCR beta repertoires from the peripheral blood of 13 young patients with multiple sclerosis. Multiple sclerosis patients were children and adolescents aged roughly 6 to 17 years. This sample is part of a study of post-analysis software for immune sequencing data (dated by TCRdb to the mid-2010s). Turning to the overall study: The recorded disease courses included relapsing-remitting, secondary progressive and progressive-relapsing multiple sclerosis, and some patients had no subtype annotation. The patient repertoires were compared against 10 to 12 previously published healthy control repertoires obtained from donors aged 6 to 25 years. A subset of samples was prepared in parallel using single-end sample barcoding, then pooled and co-amplified after Illumina adapter ligation. The investigation overall reported the following: Patients showed significantly higher frequencies than controls for about 5 TRBV segments, among them TRBV5-6, TRBV5-1 and TRBV20-1. Normalized Chao1 diversity was significantly lower in multiple sclerosis patients than controls, suggesting substantial peripheral T-cell clonal expansion. Strong co-clustering of samples prepared in the same batch was shown by direct clustering with F measure, prompting a batch-effect correction. The multiple sclerosis patient group was slightly younger than the control group.

Library method: PCR. The reads were generated on an Illumina HiSeq 2500. To reduce PCR and sequencing biases, unique molecular identifiers were built into the TCR beta cDNA libraries. Roughly 500,000 cDNA molecules were obtained per 1 to 10 million input T cells, so each molecule approximated one T cell. The patient libraries were prepared and sequenced using the same protocol as the earlier healthy control dataset. Samples belonging to the same batch were prepared together, multiplexed and sequenced on a shared HiSeq lane. The authors processed their data as follows. Raw barcoded reads were processed with MIGEC, discarding single-read molecular identifier groups before consensus assembly and CDR3 extraction. Clonotype tables were post-analysed with VDJtools, normalizing diversity by down-sampling all datasets to the smallest sample size. To correct batch-related cross-sample contamination, repertoire overlap clustering matched CDR3 amino acid sequences but not nucleotide sequences. The public reads were reprocessed in TCRdb via fastp at Q25 and MiXCR, keeping in-frame beta chains. For every CDR3 protein sequence, its rows merge into one entry that carries the most common genes and DNA. The V and J calls were not made by the authors but by TCRdb's processing. The sample records over 700,000 distinct CDR3 sequences, 30% of which are singletons. The top ten hold 0.5% to 0.6% of the sample.

V gives up 1 base and J gives up 2 bases, and the segment between their germline ends measures 9 bases. In the germline V gene, CDR1 corresponds to KGHDR and CDR2 to SFDVKD. Taken from cysteine to phenylalanine, the CDR3 has 15 residues. The only DNA kept is the CDR3, 45 bases in frame from the first base. The rearrangement joined TRBV24-1 to TRBJ2-3, with the D segment identity uncertain. Sequencing was carried out using blood. This clonotype originated in a girl aged 5-17 years with multiple sclerosis. At the DNA level, the sequence is TGTGCCACCAGTGATTTTGCGTCTGACACAGATACGCAGTATTTT. Translated, this gives CATSDFASDTDTQYF.